Sequencing of this TCR beta chain was carried out in a study of CD8+ T cells in alopecia areata. For the study at large: For the treated group, dosing was oral tofacitinib at 5 to 10 mg twice daily. Treated patients were scored for severity by percent of scalp affected. Points from the study as a whole: More clonal than normal scalp was lesional scalp, particularly alopecia totalis/universalis. While patients received tofacitinib, many expanded lesional clones remained present in scalp and blood.

Treatment defined: oral pan-JAK inhibitor, 5-10 mg twice daily. As regards this clone: Its antigen is as yet unknown. Other DNA sequences of this sample code for an identical CDR3.

The germline gives CDR1 GTSNPN, CDR2 SVGIG (reference sequence). The V and J ends lost 0 bases and 8 bases respectively, with 7 bases between them. The CDR3 runs 12 residues. RNA extraction and reverse transcription yielded cDNA as sequencing template. Method: immunoSEQ multiplex PCR; TCRdb's copy keeps in-frame clones and lacks some. Altogether about 190,000 clones are present, roughly 70% being singletons, with the ten largest covering approximately 1.3%. The clonotype comes from a human donor with alopecia areata. The V gene is TRBV30, the J gene TRBJ1-4; no reliable D call. The specimen comprised CD4+ T cells sorted from blood, sampled at approximately week 50, from a patient treated with tofacitinib. The CDR3 is CAWSVVGEKLFF. In nucleotides, the CDR3 is TGTGCCTGGAGTGTGGTGGGGGAAAAACTGTTTTTT.